Each of the 2 T cell receptor beta chains below was sequenced from the same sample in a study of cytomegalovirus exposure and HLA in healthy donors (dated by TCRdb to 2016 to 2017). Receptor amplification or capture employed the immunoSEQ multiplex PCR assay. The multiplex PCR relied on a mix of 60 forward primers for TCR Vbeta segments and 13 reverse primers for TCR Jbeta segments. TCRdb took this table from immuneACCESS and kept in-frame rearrangements with V and J called. Such tables lack part of the clones; where checked against another copy, unresolved V genes explain under half of the gap, and the rest is unexplained. For this sample the table gives 150,000 to 200,000 clones, of which roughly 84% were detected only once. Around 0.27% of the sample is held by the ten biggest clonotypes. Sequenced sample: PBMCs. These receptors all stem from a boy aged 5-17 years in good health and CMV-seronegative.

The J gene is TRBJ1-1, the V gene TRBV13, with D tentatively TRBD1 (5 bases). Germline V gene data show CDR1 as PRHDT and CDR2 as FYEKMQ (reference sequence). The ends were cut back, 3 bases at V and 4 bases at J, with 15 bases in the middle. The CDR3 totals 15 residues. The CDR3: CASSLRLRGFTEAFF. As DNA, the CDR3 is TGTGCCAGCAGCTTGAGGTTGCGGGGGTTCACTGAAGCTTTCTTT.

This clone has just one count. The V gene is TRBV19, the J gene TRBJ1-5; D gene unclear. V lost 3 bases and J lost 11, with 11 bases in between. The CDR3 length is 12 residues. CDR1 and CDR2 (germline): LNHDA, SQIVND (reference sequence). The CDR3 reads CASSILEGSQHF. CDR3 coding DNA: TGTGCCAGTAGTATCCTGGAGGGTTCCCAGCATTTT.